This T cell receptor beta chain was retrieved from a study of cytomegalovirus exposure and HLA in healthy donors. This clone was counted a few times. Its antigen is not known. Unrecorded immune exposures were likely, despite nominal health at sampling. General study findings and limits: Apart from CMV serostatus, no immune exposure information was available. A prior analysis recorded that most TCR beta V segments were productive about 87% or about 30% of the time. TCR beta chains associated with HLA were, in a later analysis, more clonally expanded than equally common others.

The PCR employed 60 Vbeta primers together with 13 Jbeta primers. The repertoire was sequenced with immunoSEQ multiplex PCR; TCRdb's copy has only in-frame clones and lacks some. The sample records tens of thousands of clones, 85% to 90% being singletons. The CDR3 has 12 amino acids. Trimming removed 6 bases from V and 6 bases from J; junction bases left unmatched: 0. Germline V gene data show CDR1 as MNHEY and CDR2 as SVGAGI. J is TRBJ1-5 and V is TRBV6-5; TRBD1 matches at 9 bases. The TCR was taken from a young man in good health and CMV-seronegative. The sample was PBMCs. CDR3: CASRTGGQPQHF. In nucleotides, the CDR3 is TGTGCCAGCAGGACAGGGGGTCAGCCCCAGCATTTT.